The 32 T cell receptor beta chains below all came from one sample that was sequenced in a study of regulatory T cells in long-lasting Graves disease. The time point here: newly diagnosed GD, antithyroid drugs for less than 3 months. PBMC RNA was the source of the TCR library. Construction of TCR beta libraries relied on iRepertoire HTBI primers and on Arm-PCR targeting CDR3 regions. Using its own MiXCR run on the multiplex PCR reads, TCRdb lists one record per CDR3 protein. The sample records over 500,000 distinct CDR3 sequences, 15% to 20% being singletons. This same sample was also part of a study on T cells in Graves' hyperthyroidism and ophthalmopathy.

The sample here was peripheral blood mononuclear cells (PBMCs), taken at new diagnosis, from a patient treated with antithyroid drugs. The receptors were sampled from a young man with Graves disease.

The V gene is TRBV12-3 or TRBV12-4, the J gene TRBJ2-3; D is possibly TRBD1 (8 bases). Trimming took off 6 bases at V and 3 bases at J, with 16 bases between the two ends. This CDR3 is built from 15 residues. The CDR3 region is CASRPDRGGTDTQYF. The DNA for the CDR3 is TGTGCCAGCAGACCTGACAGGGGAGGGACAGATACGCAGTATTTT.

The sample holds many counts of this clonotype. This chain uses TRBV3-1 with TRBJ2-1, with TRBD2 matching 7 bases. With V trimmed by 4 bases and J by 4 bases, 16 bases remained unmatched. The CDR3 has 18 amino acids. CDR1 LGHDT and CDR2 YNNKEL come from the germline V gene (reference sequence). The CDR3 nucleotides are TGTGCCAGCAGCCCCACCCCCGGGGGGAATGCAGTGTACAATGAGCAGTTCTTC. Protein: CASSPTPGGNAVYNEQFF.

This chain uses TRBV12-3 or TRBV12-4 with TRBJ1-5; D unclear. V lost 3 bases, J lost 4 bases, and 7 bases lay in between. This CDR3 spans 13 amino acids. The CDR3, as DNA: TGTGCCAGCAGTTTTACCGGGAATCAGCCCCAGCATTTT. The encoded protein is CASSFTGNQPQHF.

Notes on this clonotype: The CDR3 does not end in the conserved phenylalanine or tryptophan, so this is likely a read error. The chain has TRBV30 and TRBJ1-1; possibly TRBD1 for D (6 bases). V was cut by 3 bases and J by 7 bases, with 21 bases left in between. The CDR3 has 15 amino acids. CDR1 GTSNPN and CDR2 SVGIG come from the germline V gene (reference sequence). CDR3 sequence (DNA): TGTGCCTGGAGGGGGCTCGGGACACCGGGGTATGAAGCTTTCCTT. Amino acids: CAWRGLGTPGYEAFL.

This chain uses TRBV6-1 with TRBJ2-2, with D tentatively TRBD1 (5 bases). The CDR3 consists of 16 residues. Germline V CDR1 and CDR2: MNHNS, SASEGT. V shed 8 bases and J shed 0 bases, with 16 bases lying between them. CDR3 in DNA: TGTGCCAGCCCCTTCTTAGACAGTCCGAACACCGGGGAGCTGTTTTTT. This encodes CASPFLDSPNTGELFF.

This clonotype was seen many times. The rearrangement uses TRBV7-2 and TRBJ2-7, with D tentatively TRBD1 (6 bases). Trimming shortened V by 2 bases and J by 4 bases, and 15 bases separated the two germline ends. The CDR3 extends over 15 amino acids. Germline-derived CDR1 and CDR2 are SGHTA and FQGNSA. The CDR3 is CASSLRTELAYEQYF. CDR3 nucleotides: TGTGCCAGCAGCTTAAGGACAGAGTTGGCTTACGAGCAGTACTTC.

This clonotype was counted ten times or more. The chain's CDR3 is CSARFRGGETQYF. The CDR3, as DNA: TGCAGTGCTAGATTCAGGGGTGGGGAGACCCAGTACTTC. The J gene is TRBJ2-5, the V gene TRBV20-1; possible D gene TRBD1, 6 bases. Germline lookup yields CDR1 DFQATT and CDR2 SNEGSKA (reference sequence). V lost 2 bases, J lost 5 bases, and 12 bases lay in between. The CDR3 has 13 residues.

The chain couples TRBV30 to TRBJ2-2; D not certain. The V gene lost 4 bases and the J gene lost 4 bases, with 4 bases spanning the gap. Germline CDR1 is GTSNPN and CDR2 is SVGIG (reference sequence). CDR3 size: 11 residues. The CDR3 reads CAWKFTGELFF. CDR3 coding DNA: TGTGCCTGGAAATTCACCGGGGAGCTGTTTTTT.

This clonotype was found many times. The chain recombines TRBV20-1 with TRBJ1-5; 11 positions agree with TRBD1. Trimming at V came to 1 base and at J to 0 bases, leaving 5 bases not matched to a gene. Looked up from germline, CDR1 is DFQATT and CDR2 is SNEGSKA (reference sequence). The length of the CDR3 is 17 residues. In nucleotides, the CDR3 is TGCAGTGCTAGAGGGACAGGGGGCCCTTATAGCAATCAGCCCCAGCATTTT. Its protein is CSARGTGGPYSNQPQHF.

This clonotype was picked up a small number of times. The rearrangement uses TRBV2 and TRBJ2-3; 7 bases map to TRBD1. The CDR3 length is 13 residues. CDR1 is SNHLY and CDR2 is FYNNEI in the germline V gene. The CDR3 protein is CAGTGEATDTQYF. CDR3 DNA sequence: TGTGCTGGCACAGGGGAAGCCACAGATACGCAGTATTTT.

This clonotype was detected only once. The V and J genes are TRBV6-1 and TRBJ2-2, with D maybe TRBD1 (6 bases). Trimming shortened V by 7 bases and J by 0 bases, and 12 bases separated the two germline ends. The CDR3 contains 15 residues. The germline V gene has CDR1 MNHNS and CDR2 SASEGT. This chain's CDR3 is CASTAQGSNTGELFF. DNA of the CDR3: TGTGCCAGCACTGCCCAGGGGTCGAACACCGGGGAGCTGTTTTTT.

At least ten counts were recorded for this clonotype. The chain is built from TRBV28 and TRBJ1-1, with D maybe TRBD1 (5 bases). V gave up 3 bases and J gave up 1 base, with 9 bases separating them. Germline V gene sequence: CDR1 MDHEN, CDR2 SYDVKM. The CDR3 is 14 residues long. DNA for the CDR3: TGTGCCAGCAGTTTCGGGACGGAGAACACTGAAGCTTTCTTT. Translating it yields CASSFGTENTEAFF. Full variable domain (remainder filled in from reference TRBV28 and TRBJ1-1): DVKVTQSSRYLVKRTGEKVFLECVQDMDHENMFWYRQDPGLGLRLIYFSYDVKMKEKGDIPEGYSVSREKKERFSLILESASTNQTSMYLCASSFGTENTEAFFGQGTRLTVV.

The rearrangement joins TRBV20-1 to TRBJ2-3; TRBD2 matches 14 bases. Per the germline V gene, CDR1 is DFQATT and CDR2 is SNEGSKA (reference sequence). This CDR3 has 17 residues. The ends lost 0 bases at V and 4 bases at J; junction bases unmatched: 6. The DNA of the CDR3 is TGCAGTGCTAGAGATCGGGGGGGACTAGCGGGAGCAGATACGCAGTATTTT. Its translation is CSARDRGGLAGADTQYF.

This clonotype was counted only a few times. The gene calls are TRBV7-9 and TRBJ2-3, with TRBD1 as a possible D gene (5 bases). The CDR3 consists of 16 residues. Germline V lookup: CDR1 SEHNR, CDR2 FQNEAQ (reference sequence). Deletions cut 0 bases from V and 7 bases from J, with 17 bases between. The CDR3: CASSLADDSKVYTQYF. The CDR3 DNA reads as TGTGCCAGCAGCTTAGCGGACGACAGCAAGGTCTATACGCAGTATTTT.

This clonotype was observed a handful of times. The chain recombines TRBV2 with TRBJ1-5; 9 bases agree with TRBD1. V was pared by 0 bases and J by 4 bases, with 4 bases of the junction left unmatched. This CDR3 has 16 residues. Germline values: CDR1 SNHLY, CDR2 FYNNEI. CDR3 nucleotides: TGTGCCAGCAGTGAAGCTCTAGACAGGGGGAATCAGCCCCAGCATTTT. This translates into CASSEALDRGNQPQHF.

This clonotype was observed many times. The V and J genes are TRBV12-3 or TRBV12-4 and TRBJ2-3; D gene ambiguous. The length of the CDR3 is 15 residues. The V gene lost 8 bases and the J gene lost 5 bases, with 20 bases spanning the gap. For the CDR3, the DNA is TGTGCCAGCCCAATCCTGAATCCCCGAAGAGATACGCAGTATTTT. Amino acids: CASPILNPRRDTQYF.

This clonotype was counted many times. The chain employs TRBV27 and TRBJ1-1; 8 bases map to TRBD1. V gave up 2 bases and J gave up 2 bases; unmatched junction bases: 4. CDR3 size: 15 residues. Germline V gene data show CDR1 as MNHEY and CDR2 as SMNVEV (reference sequence). The CDR3 protein is CASSLTGTGNTEAFF. The CDR3 DNA follows: TGTGCCAGCAGTTTAACTGGGACAGGCAACACTGAAGCTTTCTTT.

This clonotype was seen a few times. J is TRBJ2-7 and V is TRBV29-1, with D possibly called TRBD1 or TRBD2 (5 bases each). The CDR3 has 13 residues. The V gene lost 6 bases and the J gene lost 5 bases, with 17 bases spanning the gap. Germline loops: CDR1 SQVTM, CDR2 ANQGSEA. The CDR3 DNA reads TGCAGCGTCCAACGGGACGGCTCGAACGAGCAGTACTTC. Translated: CSVQRDGSNEQYF.

The chain combines TRBV4-1 with TRBJ1-1; D is ambiguous. Germline V gene data show CDR1 as MGHRA and CDR2 as YSYEKL. The V gene lost 0 bases and the J gene lost 4 bases, with 12 bases spanning the gap. The CDR3 extends over 15 amino acids. CDR3 DNA sequence: TGCGCCAGCAGCCAAGATACGGGCTGGGGCACTGAAGCTTTCTTT. Translated, it gives CASSQDTGWGTEAFF.

This clonotype has a count of ten or more. This chain uses TRBV20-1 with TRBJ2-3, with D possibly being TRBD2 (6 bases). The V end lost 6 bases, the J end lost 0 bases, and 19 bases lay between the germline ends. This CDR3 has 16 amino acids. The germline V gene encodes CDR1 DFQATT and CDR2 SNEGSKA (reference sequence). DNA of the CDR3: TGCAGTGCAGCCCCTCACCGAGGACTAAGCACAGATACGCAGTATTTT. It specifies CSAAPHRGLSTDTQYF.

This sequence joins TRBV10-3 and TRBJ2-7; no firm D call. The CDR3 covers 12 residues. From germline, CDR1 is ENHRY and CDR2 SYGVKD. The V end was cut by 3 bases, the J end by 2 bases, with 5 bases between. The CDR3 DNA reads TGTGCCATCAGTGACCACGCCTACGAGCAGTACTTC. As protein: CAISDHAYEQYF.

This clonotype was recorded at least ten times. The V call is TRBV20-1, the J call TRBJ2-7; D not certain. From germline, CDR1 is DFQATT and CDR2 SNEGSKA (reference sequence). CDR3 length equals 12 residues. V shed 6 bases and J shed 1 base, with 10 bases lying between them. CDR3 DNA: TGCAGTGCCCCGAGGTATTCCTACGAGCAGTACTTC. It codes for CSAPRYSYEQYF.

In this sample, this clonotype turned up a few times. J is TRBJ1-1 and V is TRBV5-1; D is possibly TRBD1 (6 bases). The V end lost 5 bases, the J end lost 1 base, and 15 bases lay between the germline ends. The CDR3 contains 15 residues. The germline V gene has CDR1 SGHRS and CDR2 YFSETQ. The CDR3 sequence is CASRLDRGGNTEAFF. The DNA of the CDR3 is TGCGCCAGCAGATTAGACCGAGGGGGGAACACTGAAGCTTTCTTT.

Concerning this clonotype itself: A clone one base away is much larger, so this may be a read error. The genes are TRBV12-3 or TRBV12-4 and TRBJ2-7; TRBD1 might be the D (6 bases). Between the trimmed V and J ends, which lost 5 bases and 1 base, there was a span of 15 bases. The CDR3 has 15 residues. The CDR3 here is CASSLGTCASYEQYF. The CDR3 DNA reads as TGTGCCAGCAGTCTAGGGACATGTGCGTCCTACGAGCAGTACTTC.

This clonotype has only a few counts. J is TRBJ2-1 and V is TRBV29-1; 11 bases match TRBD2. Germline CDR1 SQVTM, CDR2 ANQGSEA. The CDR3 has 13 residues. V shed 7 bases and J 10 bases; nucleotides not matched to a gene: 9. CDR3 nucleotide sequence: TGCAGCGGGGGGACTAGCGGCGGTTGGGAGCAGTTCTTC. Translation: CSGGTSGGWEQFF.

In this sample, this clonotype turned up a few times. The rearrangement joins TRBV6-5 to TRBJ2-7; 7 bases agree with TRBD2. The V segment lost 4 bases and the J segment 4 bases; nucleotides outside the gene matches: 10. The CDR3 is 15 residues long. Germline V gives CDR1 MNHEY, CDR2 SVGAGI. In nucleotides, the CDR3 is TGTGCCAGCAGTTCTAGCCGGGACTATACATACGAGCAGTACTTC. Amino acids: CASSSSRDYTYEQYF.

This clonotype was picked up many times. The rearrangement links TRBV7-8 to TRBJ2-7, with 8 nucleotides matching TRBD2. The V and J ends lost 5 bases and 3 bases, in that order; junction bases with no gene match: 6. The CDR3 runs 14 residues. Germline-derived CDR1 and CDR2 are SGHVS and FQNEAQ. Here the CDR3 reads CASSHRRGGYEQYF. Written as DNA, the CDR3 is TGTGCCAGCAGCCACAGACGGGGGGGCTACGAGCAGTACTTC. Variable domain in full (rest from reference TRBV7-8 and TRBJ2-7): GAGVSQSPRYKVAKRGQDVALRCDPISGHVSLFWYQQALGQGPEFLTYFQNEAQLDKSGLPSDRFFAERPEGSVSTLKIQRTQQEDSAVYLCASSHRRGGYEQYFGPGTRLTVT.

The chain employs TRBV19 and TRBJ2-7, with D possibly being TRBD2 (5 bases). The CDR3 runs to 15 residues. Per the germline V gene, CDR1 is LNHDA and CDR2 is SQIVND (reference sequence). V was trimmed by 1 base and J by 2 bases, leaving 12 bases between them. The CDR3 loop reads CASSIARRGPYEQYF. In nucleotides, the CDR3 is TGTGCCAGTAGTATAGCCCGACGGGGTCCCTACGAGCAGTACTTC.

This clonotype has a count of ten or more. The chain has TRBV9 and TRBJ2-7; 10 bases are a match to TRBD2. From germline, CDR1 is SGDLS and CDR2 YYNGEE. The CDR3 contains 15 residues. J gave up 4 bases and V 4 bases, and 8 bases lay outside the gene matches. CDR3 bases: TGTGCCAGCAGCTCGTGGGCTAGCGGGAGTTACGAGCAGTACTTC. It codes for CASSSWASGSYEQYF.

This chain links TRBV6-1 with TRBJ2-7, with TRBD1 matching 8 bases. V gave up 2 bases and J gave up 3 bases; unmatched junction bases: 9. Germline-derived CDR1 and CDR2 are MNHNS and SASEGT. The CDR3 is made up of 16 amino acids. Here the CDR3 DNA reads TGTGCCAGCAGTGAACAGGGGGCGTTCACCTTCTACGAGCAGTACTTC. Translated, it gives CASSEQGAFTFYEQYF.

This clonotype showed up many times. The V gene is TRBV25-1, the J gene TRBJ2-4; 9 bases align to TRBD1. This CDR3 is built from 15 residues. Germline V lookup: CDR1 MGHDK, CDR2 SYGVNS. With V trimmed by 6 bases and J by 6 bases, 9 bases remained unmatched. The CDR3 nucleotides read TGTGCCAGCAGCTCGACAGGGGGATGGGGAAACATTCAGTACTTC. Protein sequence: CASSSTGGWGNIQYF.

This clonotype showed up many times. J is TRBJ2-7 and V is TRBV6-6; 10 nucleotides match TRBD1. Germline CDR1 and CDR2: MNHNY and SVGAGI (reference sequence). The CDR3 is 19 amino acids. Trimming cost V 0 bases and J 5 bases; bases outside gene matches: 16. CDR3 nucleotide sequence: TGTGCCAGCAGTTACTCGAGACGCGACCGGGACAGGGGCTGGGACGAGCAGTACTTC. This sequence encodes CASSYSRRDRDRGWDEQYF.